This T cell receptor beta chain originates from a study of blood T cell repertoires in COVID-19. As for the study in general: PBMCs, B-cell-depleted T cells, or T cells were the source of the cDNA or gDNA that made up the material.

The CDR3 has 10 residues. Trimming removed 4 bases from V and 9 bases from J, with 6 bases in between. Germline lookup yields CDR1 MDHEN and CDR2 SYDVKM. Before they entered the study, exposed participants had met a COVID-19 case within 2 weeks. Only in-frame clones appear in the TCRdb table, and some are missing; sequencing was by immunoSEQ multiplex PCR. The table shows 430,000 or so clones, with about 88% occurring only once. The chain links TRBV28 to TRBJ1-2; no firm D call. The sequence was obtained from a woman aged 18-29 years who had been exposed to COVID-19. Material: PBMCs or T cells enriched from blood (not recorded which). The CDR3 loop reads CASSYLSYTF. CDR3 nucleotides: TGTGCCAGCAGTTACTTGAGCTACACCTTC.